This T cell receptor (beta chain) originates from a study of CD8 T cells in Susac syndrome (dated by TCRdb to between 2019 and 2020). Describing the broader study: The study used repertoire sequencing to test whether antigen drove CD8+ T cell activation and differentiation in Susac syndrome. What the authors observed across the whole study: The TCR sequencing and HLA analysis was acknowledged to have included a relatively small number of individuals.

As concerns this clonotype: Its binding antigen is unknown. No base qualities exist here, and no much larger clone lies one base off it.

High-throughput TCR beta sequencing profiled peripheral blood CD8+ and CD4+ T cells from healthy donors, Susac syndrome patients and multiple sclerosis patients. Multiple sclerosis controls were treatment-naive patients with stable or active relapsing-remitting disease fulfilling revised McDonald criteria. Bulk CD8+ and CD4+ T cells were purified magnetically by negative isolation, whereas CD8+ TEMRA cells were enriched by FACS. Blood was collected in EDTA tubes and processed within 24 hours, with PBMCs isolated through density gradient centrifugation. PBMCs intended for TCR sequencing were cryopreserved in liquid nitrogen and thawed later in a water bath at 37 degrees C. The sorted or isolated CD4+, CD8+ and CD8+ TEMRA cells reached a purity of at least 90%. The CDR3 runs 14 residues from the cysteine to the phenylalanine. Only the CDR3 DNA is retained, 42 bases long and in frame from the first base. For CDR1 and CDR2, the germline V gene lists WSHSY and SAAADI. The junction shows trimming of 4 bases on V and 4 bases on J, plus 13 bases between the germline ends.

RNA was extracted using the RNeasy kit, and about 0.5 to 1 ug of the RNA was reverse transcribed with random hexamers. The immunoSEQ multiplex PCR assay, covering 54 Vbeta and 13 Jbeta segments, was used to amplify TCR beta CDR3 regions. To correct PCR amplification bias, a synthetic template baseline was used for both primer optimization and computational correction. Regarding the original processing steps: Reads were annotated to V, D and J genes per IMGT and analyzed with immunoSEQ Analyzer, keeping only productive sequences. To calculate clonality, Shannon entropy was normalized by log2 of the number of productive unique sequences and then subtracted from one. For each patient and control, public and private clones were evaluated among the 100 most prevalent clones. Clones were defined as Susac-specific if absent from the healthy and MS cohorts, from 900 to 1,200 published viral clones and from other ImmuneACCESS disease sequences. TCRdb applied fastp at Q25 and MiXCR to the public reads, then kept only in-frame beta chains. Identical CDR3 protein sequences are pooled into one entry, listed with their most common genes and DNA. The V and J calls and clone size are TCRdb's, not the authors'. For this sample there are roughly 150,000 distinct CDR3 sequences; approximately 95% appear just once. The ten largest clones represent about 0.09% of the sample.

Sequencing was done on a sample of CD4+ T cells from PBMCs. This receptor was obtained from a human donor with multiple sclerosis. The sequence joins TRBV10-2 to TRBJ1-2, with the D gene uncertain. This receptor has the CDR3 CASSAQQAGYGYTF. The nucleotide sequence is TGCGCCAGCAGTGCACAGCAAGCGGGCTATGGCTACACCTTC.